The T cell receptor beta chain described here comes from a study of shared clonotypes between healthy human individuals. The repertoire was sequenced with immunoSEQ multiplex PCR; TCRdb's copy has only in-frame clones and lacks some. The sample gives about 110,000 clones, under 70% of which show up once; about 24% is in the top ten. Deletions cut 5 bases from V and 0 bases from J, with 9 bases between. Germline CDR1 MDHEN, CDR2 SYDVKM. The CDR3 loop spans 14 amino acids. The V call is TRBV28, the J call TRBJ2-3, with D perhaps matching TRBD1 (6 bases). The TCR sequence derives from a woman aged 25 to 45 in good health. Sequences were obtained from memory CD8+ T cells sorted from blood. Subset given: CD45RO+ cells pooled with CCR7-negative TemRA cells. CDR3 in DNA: TGTGCCAGCAGTCTAGACAGGAGCACAGATACGCAGTATTTT. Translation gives CASSLDRSTDTQYF. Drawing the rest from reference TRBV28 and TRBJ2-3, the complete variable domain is DVKVTQSSRYLVKRTGEKVFLECVQDMDHENMFWYRQDPGLGLRLIYFSYDVKMKEKGDIPEGYSVSREKKERFSLILESASTNQTSMYLCASSLDRSTDTQYFGPGTRLTVL.